The clone carrying this T cell receptor beta chain was counted many times. The antigen is undetermined. RNA transcripts provided the source from which TCR beta CDR3 regions were amplified. The HTBI set primed first-round TCR CDR3 RT-PCR. TCRdb reprocessed the multiplex PCR reads via MiXCR and lists one record per CDR3 protein. The sample contains approximately 370,000 distinct CDR3 sequences, about 17% of which appear only once. V was trimmed by 6 bases and J by 0 bases, leaving 13 bases between them. This CDR3 region has 15 residues. Patients aged 18 to 65 with hyperthyroidism were newly diagnosed, with duration under 2 months. Blood was sampled at initial diagnosis of hyperthyroidism, prior to onset of any ophthalmopathy symptoms. The sample comes from a study of T cells in Graves' hyperthyroidism and ophthalmopathy. Study at large: At the time of initial diagnosis and before any treatment, peripheral blood was collected. Study findings and constraints: Most thyroid clonotypes with frequency above 0.001 were detected in blood.

Sequencing used blood. The source of this sequence is a woman aged 25 to 39 with Graves' hyperthyroidism that later progressed to Graves' ophthalmopathy. The V call is TRBV12-3 or TRBV12-4, the J call TRBJ2-3, with D uncertain. The CDR3, as DNA: TGTGCCAGCAGGCGCGGAAGCTTTAGCACAGATACGCAGTATTTT. Translation: CASRRGSFSTDTQYF.